These 14 T cell receptor beta chains were all obtained from the same sample, sequenced in a study of early T cells in non-severe SARS-CoV-2 infection. TCRdb reanalysed the 5' RACE reads using MiXCR and keeps one entry per CDR3 protein. The sample carries approximately 35,000 distinct CDR3 sequences, about 7% recorded once. Sequenced here: whole blood, sampled at baseline. Every receptor here comes from an adult who was a healthcare worker with PCR-confirmed SARS-CoV-2 infection or an uninfected control (not recorded which).

This chain uses TRBV12-3 or TRBV12-4 with TRBJ2-1; no reliable D call. This CDR3 region has 14 residues. V was cut by 0 bases and J by 3 bases, with 6 bases left in between. CDR3 loop: CASSLAEIYNEQFF. CDR3 in DNA: TGTGCCAGCAGTTTAGCGGAGATCTACAATGAGCAGTTCTTC.

This clonotype was seen a handful of times. The chain links TRBV2 to TRBJ1-6; perhaps TRBD1 as D (6 bases). CDR1 and CDR2 from the germline V gene are SNHLY and FYNNEI. The CDR3 has 13 amino acids. Trimming took off 11 bases at V and 3 bases at J, with 11 bases between the two ends. The CDR3 protein is CALGADYNSPLHF. The CDR3 nucleotides are TGTGCCCTGGGGGCTGACTATAATTCACCCCTCCACTTT.

This clonotype was observed a few times. The CDR3 protein is CASQGANYGYTF. The CDR3 region has the DNA TGTGCCAGCCAGGGGGCCAACTATGGCTACACCTTC. This sequence joins TRBV12-3 or TRBV12-4 and TRBJ1-2; 8 bases match TRBD1. V was clipped by 8 bases and J by 2 bases; unmatched bases: 1. CDR3 size: 12 residues.

This clonotype was recorded many times. This chain uses TRBV7-2 with TRBJ1-1; the D is unclear. The CDR3 length is 14 residues. V lost 1 base and J lost 1, with 7 bases in between. The V gene's germline CDR1 is SGHTA and CDR2 FQGNSA. The CDR3 here is CASSLGSSNTEAFF. For the CDR3, the DNA is TGTGCCAGCAGCTTAGGCAGCTCGAACACTGAAGCTTTCTTT.

The V call is TRBV20-1, the J call TRBJ2-1, with TRBD2 as a possible D gene (5 bases). The length of the CDR3 is 13 residues. V lost 1 base and J 10 bases, leaving 14 bases between the germline ends. Germline V gives CDR1 DFQATT, CDR2 SNEGSKA (reference sequence). The CDR3 DNA follows: TGCAGTGCTAGAGGGACTCGGGCTGGGGAGCAGTTCTTC. Encoded protein: CSARGTRAGEQFF.

The CDR3, as DNA: TGCAGCGTCGGACTAGCGGGAGGGGTCGATGAGCAGTTCTTC. Translated, it gives CSVGLAGGVDEQFF. The chain links TRBV29-1 to TRBJ2-1; TRBD2 agrees at 15 bases. CDR1 and CDR2 (germline): SQVTM, ANQGSEA. There are 14 residues in the CDR3. Germline trimming cut 6 bases from V and 8 bases from J; bases unmatched to any gene: 5.

The rearrangement uses TRBV7-8 and TRBJ2-3, with 11 positions matching TRBD2. The germline V gene has CDR1 SGHVS and CDR2 FQNEAQ. This CDR3 region has 17 residues. The V and J ends lost 5 bases and 2 bases, in that order; junction bases with no gene match: 9. The CDR3 sequence: CASSPKRLAGPTDTQYF. The CDR3 DNA sequence: TGTGCCAGCAGCCCCAAAAGACTAGCGGGACCCACAGATACGCAGTATTTT. The whole variable domain, remainder taken from reference TRBV7-8 and TRBJ2-3, is GAGVSQSPRYKVAKRGQDVALRCDPISGHVSLFWYQQALGQGPEFLTYFQNEAQLDKSGLPSDRFFAERPEGSVSTLKIQRTQQEDSAVYLCASSPKRLAGPTDTQYFGPGTRLTVL.

J is TRBJ1-5 and V is TRBV7-9; no definite D call. Trimming left V 1 base short and J 6 bases short, with 7 bases between. Germline V gene lookup returns CDR1 SEHNR and CDR2 FQNEAQ (reference sequence). The CDR3 totals 13 residues. CDR3 sequence reads: CASSLGERQPQHF. CDR3 sequence (DNA): TGTGCCAGCAGCTTAGGGGAGCGTCAGCCCCAGCATTTT.

This chain uses TRBV6-2 or TRBV6-3 with TRBJ1-3; maybe TRBD1 (5 bases). Trimming shortened V by 6 bases and J by 2 bases, and 8 bases separated the two germline ends. The V gene's germline CDR1 is MNHEY and CDR2 SVGEGT. The CDR3 has 13 amino acids. The CDR3: CASSRDAGNTIYF. The CDR3 bases are TGTGCCAGCAGCCGGGACGCTGGAAACACCATATATTTT.

This clonotype has more than one count but fewer than ten. The chain is built from TRBV19 and TRBJ2-7; TRBD2 matches at 10 bases. There are 17 residues in the CDR3. After removal of 1 base from V and 3 bases from J, the junction contained 9 bases not matched to a gene. In germline, CDR1 is LNHDA, CDR2 SQIVND (reference sequence). The CDR3 loop reads CASSIGLAGDRNYEQYF. CDR3 bases: TGTGCCAGTAGTATAGGGCTAGCGGGAGACCGGAACTACGAGCAGTACTTC.

This chain connects TRBV9 to TRBJ2-3; D may be TRBD1 (5 bases). V was pared by 5 bases and J by 0 bases, with 13 bases between. The CDR3 length is 15 residues. Per the germline V gene, CDR1 is SGDLS and CDR2 is YYNGEE. The CDR3 region is CASSQDISSTDTQYF. In DNA form, the CDR3 reads TGTGCCAGCAGTCAGGACATATCTAGCACAGATACGCAGTATTTT.

This clonotype was seen ten or more times. The gene calls are TRBV20-1 and TRBJ2-3, with D maybe TRBD2 (6 bases). The V and J ends lost 4 bases and 0 bases respectively, with 14 bases between them. The CDR3 spans 15 residues. The germline V gene encodes CDR1 DFQATT and CDR2 SNEGSKA (reference sequence). The CDR3 spells CSATPRGLSTDTQYF. The CDR3 coding sequence is TGCAGTGCTACCCCCCGGGGGTTGAGCACAGATACGCAGTATTTT.

The sample holds many counts of this clonotype. The chain carries TRBV12-3 or TRBV12-4 and TRBJ1-1, with D perhaps matching TRBD1 (5 bases). This CDR3 has 13 residues. Between the trimmed V and J ends, which lost 3 bases and 0 bases, there was a span of 5 bases. The CDR3 DNA follows: TGTGCCAGCAGTTTGACAGTGAACACTGAAGCTTTCTTT. This encodes CASSLTVNTEAFF.

This clonotype was seen a handful of times. One end of the junction is discordant with germline, which a read error may explain. CDR3 sequence: CASSAGDSSSPLHF. The CDR3 DNA is TGTGCCAGCAGCGCCGGGGACAGTAGTTCACCCCTCCATTTT. The chain links TRBV6-5 to TRBJ1-6, with 7 bases identical to TRBD1. The CDR3 is 14 residues long. CDR1 and CDR2 (germline): MNHEY, SVGAGI.